This TCR beta chain was profiled in a study of blood T cell repertoires in COVID-19. Across the study: Some COVID-19 samples were acute and others convalescent; all came from the United States, Italy and Spain. From T cells, B-cell-depleted T cells, or PBMCs came the material, which was cDNA or gDNA.

Those enrolled, adults aged about 18 to 89 years, came from some 23 US areas. Cohort assignment relied on participant-reported clinical history. The length of the CDR3 is 14 residues. In germline, CDR1 is SQVTM, CDR2 ANQGSEA. The junction had 12 bases not matched to a gene; V was cut back by 6 bases and J by 6 bases. Measured with immunoSEQ multiplex PCR; TCRdb has only the in-frame clones, and not every one. The sample includes approximately 290,000 clones, about 90% of them seen just once. The TCR was taken from a woman aged 18-29 years with acute COVID-19. The specimen sequenced was PBMCs or T cells enriched from blood (not recorded which). The gene calls are TRBV29-1 and TRBJ1-1; 8 bases agree with TRBD1. The CDR3 loop reads CSVRTGGVGAEAFF. As DNA, the CDR3 is TGCAGCGTCCGAACAGGGGGGGTAGGTGCTGAAGCTTTCTTT.